This is a list of T cell receptor beta chains from one sample in a study of cytomegalovirus exposure and HLA in healthy donors. Measured with immunoSEQ multiplex PCR; TCRdb has only the in-frame clones, and not every one. The profile covers approximately 150,000 clones, with about two thirds appearing a single time and about 9.4% taken by the ten largest. The specimen sequenced was PBMCs. All receptors derive from a man younger than 45 in good health and CMV-seropositive. Both conserved end residues are trimmed from each CDR3. The D gene is left open where the match is weak.

len,d_gene,v_gene,j_gene,CDR3aa
12,.,TRBV14,TRBJ2-1,ASSQEFVGVGQF
12,TRBD1,TRBV7-9,TRBJ2-3,ASSRTGVTDTQY
12,.,TRBV30,TRBJ2-3,AWSGGVGTDTQY
13,.,TRBV27,TRBJ2-3,ASSSLNLYTDTQY
16,TRBD1,TRBV28,TRBJ2-7,ASSLWARTGPSTYEQY
17,TRBD1,TRBV2,TRBJ2-6,ASSQMGTGPSSGANVLT
12,.,TRBV5-4,TRBJ1-1,ASIKMGRDTEAF
13,.,TRBV6-5,TRBJ1-4,ASSYVGGTREKLF
12,TRBD1,TRBV6-5,TRBJ1-2,ASRRGDSNYGYT
12,TRBD2,TRBV28,TRBJ2-7,ASKSGSATYEQY
12,.,TRBV2,TRBJ2-3,ASSKSDYTDTQY
10,.,TRBV7-9,TRBJ2-7,ASSTDSYEQY
12,TRBD1,TRBV13,TRBJ2-7,ASSSGQGAYEQY
15,TRBD2,TRBV4-1,TRBJ2-3,TSSQVTAGAAEDTQY
8,.,TRBV10-1,.,ASSDYEQY
12,.,TRBV6-1,TRBJ1-1,ASSEARQHTEAF
12,.,TRBV10-3,TRBJ1-2,AISDFGGMEGYT
14,TRBD2,TRBV5-1,TRBJ2-5,ASTPGVAGPKETQY
10,.,TRBV18,TRBJ1-1,ASSPREQEAF
11,TRBD1,TRBV30,TRBJ1-1,AWGSRGYTEAF
12,.,TRBV5-1,TRBJ2-3,ASSLFGGGDTQY
13,.,TRBV19,TRBJ1-5,ASSIFPSSNQPQH
12,.,TRBV5-1,TRBJ1-1,ASSPIGPNTEAF
15,TRBD2,TRBV4-2,TRBJ2-3,ASSAYTSGGGSDTQY
12,.,TRBV15,TRBJ1-5,ATSTTRTDQPQH
14,TRBD2,TRBV10-3,TRBJ2-7,AISESRTSGSYEQY
13,TRBD2,TRBV27,TRBJ2-3,ASSLRRGYTDTQY
14,.,TRBV2,TRBJ2-3,ASSEAARGRTDTQY
12,TRBD2,TRBV6-5,TRBJ2-5,ASSAGTSGETQY
12,.,TRBV27,TRBJ1-2,ASSLSRGVWGYT
14,TRBD2,TRBV4-1,TRBJ2-5,ASSQLASGGEETQY
13,TRBD2,TRBV6-4,TRBJ2-2,ASSVLAGDTGELF
11,.,TRBV7-3,TRBJ2-7,ASSLVPVFEQY
14,.,TRBV6-4,TRBJ2-3,ASSERGVSGTDTQY
10,TRBD1,TRBV11-2,TRBJ2-7,ASSLDRAEQY
14,TRBD2,TRBV5-1,TRBJ2-3,ASSDSGSRGTDTQY
11,.,TRBV6-5,TRBJ1-2,ASTSPRRHGYT
11,.,TRBV28,TRBJ1-1,ASSFFGNTEAF
13,TRBD2,TRBV18,TRBJ2-7,ASSPLGLDSYEQY
13,.,TRBV6-1,TRBJ2-3,ASSEWGLRGDTQY
15,.,TRBV5-1,TRBJ1-4,ASSSGGPARPGEKLF
12,.,TRBV28,TRBJ2-5,ASSSPEAAETQY
15,TRBD2,TRBV5-5,TRBJ2-2,ASSLDSGRADTGELF
14,TRBD1,TRBV30,TRBJ2-3,AWSVAQGISTDTQY
14,TRBD2,TRBV19,TRBJ2-4,ASSTTSGSGQNIQY
13,.,TRBV6-5,TRBJ2-3,ASSYGATSTDTQY
11,TRBD2,TRBV30,TRBJ2-5,ACLKREYGTQY
10,.,TRBV6-5,TRBJ1-1,ASSLGGAEAF
14,.,TRBV5-8,TRBJ2-2,ASSSPGEVRTGELF
13,TRBD2,TRBV4-1,TRBJ2-1,ASSHTSGSSNEQF
12,TRBD1,TRBV5-1,TRBJ1-3,ASKTTGGGNTIY
13,TRBD2,TRBV5-1,TRBJ2-5,ASSLASGVQETQY